Listed here is a single TCR beta chain. Sequencing used immunoSEQ multiplex PCR; TCRdb keeps in-frame clones, though not all of them. Among more than 150,000 clones listed, around four fifths were seen once. V lost 4 bases and J lost 4; bases outside the gene matches: 5. Germline V gene sequence: CDR1 SGHTA, CDR2 FQGNSA. This CDR3 comprises 15 residues. This record comes from a study of blood T cell repertoires in COVID-19. About the study: The samples span acute and convalescent COVID-19 from the United States, Italy and Spain.

Sequences were obtained from peripheral blood. This receptor was identified in a woman under 40 with acute or convalescent COVID-19. The rearrangement uses TRBV7-2 and TRBJ1-3, with 9 bases identical to TRBD1. This CDR3 is CASSYGTGYGNTIYF. CDR3 coding DNA: TGTGCCAGCAGCTATGGGACAGGGTACGGAAACACCATATATTTT.